Here is one T cell receptor (beta chain) with its context. What antigen it recognizes has not been identified. No per-base quality is available; no much larger clone lies one base away. Separate from the roughly 650-subject first cohort, the validation cohort of 90 to 150 subjects was the group to which the donors belonged. Receptor amplification or capture employed the immunoSEQ multiplex PCR assay. The study's own analysis went as follows. A statistical classification framework was developed to diagnose cytomegalovirus status using the catalog of TCR beta chain sequences. In TCRdb, the immuneACCESS table is reduced to in-frame sequences with V and J assigned. These tables do not hold every clone; where another copy was compared, an unresolved V gene accounts for under half, and the others remain unexplained. The V and J calls and clone size come from that table; D and trimming were worked out from the DNA. The sample table holds about 360,000 clones, of which more than 80% were seen once. The top ten hold roughly 0.83% of the sample.

The sample belongs to a study of cytomegalovirus exposure and HLA in healthy donors (dated by TCRdb to about 2017). Regarding the research as a whole: A later analysis indicated that the 95 to 150 validation repertoires were generated on the platform also employed for the 700 or so repertoires of the first cohort. The study aimed to test whether cataloging public T cell receptors could reveal signatures of past pathogen exposure. In addition to the first cohort of around 670 subjects, a separate validation cohort of 130 or so different subjects was used. To predict cytomegalovirus infection status, the study combined high-throughput TCR immunosequencing, statistical association of individual TCRs with disease status, and machine learning. Findings and caveats that apply to the study as a whole: According to the authors, the approach could potentially be generalized to other disease states and immunological phenotypes. A total of 150 to 200 TCR beta chains were listed by the study as associated with cytomegalovirus. The classifier was reported to diagnose cytomegalovirus status with high specificity and sensitivity in both the original cohort and the validation cohort. A later analysis had no HLA typing for the validation cohort, so co-occurrence there was scored across all 120 repertoires. Across donors, most TCR sequences were observed very rarely, whereas some public TCRs were present in many individuals. A later analysis found that TCRs clustered in the first cohort also tended to co-occur in the roughly 120 validation repertoires, with more than 90% of cluster scores above 0. In vitro tests confirmed that a few of the cytomegalovirus-associated TCR beta chains recognize cytomegalovirus antigens.

The CDR3 runs 16 residues from the cysteine to the phenylalanine. Of all the DNA, just the CDR3 is kept, 48 bases in frame from base 1. Per the germline V gene, SGHRS is the CDR1 and YFSETQ is the CDR2. The junction carries 22 bases between V and J, which are trimmed by 4 bases and 6 bases respectively. Material: PBMCs. The sequence links TRBV5-1 to TRBJ1-2; TRBD1 might be the D gene, on 6 matching bases. The TCR was taken from a woman aged 18 to 35 in good health and CMV-seronegative. The nucleotide sequence is TGCGCCAGCAGCCCGGGCGGGGGCCCTCCTGTTGATGGCTACACCTTC. It specifies CASSPGGGPPVDGYTF.